This T cell receptor (beta chain) was identified in a study of CD8+CD57+ T cells in acquired aplastic anemia. Template material for TCR beta VDJ and CDR3 profiling consisted of genomic DNA. TCRdb independently ran MiXCR on the reads; one entry per CDR3 protein. Among approximately 160,000 distinct CDR3 sequences listed, around 45% were seen once. Germline CDR1 SQVTM, CDR2 ANQGSEA. The CDR3 runs 12 residues. Trimming left V 3 bases short and J 8 bases short, with 13 bases between. Sequencing input: sorted CD4+, CD8+, or CD8+CD57+ T cells (not recorded which) from PBMCs. This chain connects TRBV29-1 to TRBJ1-2, with D possibly being TRBD1 (6 bases). The receptor's source is a human donor in good health. The CDR3 loop is CSVDRGRAGYTF. DNA of the CDR3: TGCAGCGTTGATCGGGGGCGGGCAGGCTACACCTTC.